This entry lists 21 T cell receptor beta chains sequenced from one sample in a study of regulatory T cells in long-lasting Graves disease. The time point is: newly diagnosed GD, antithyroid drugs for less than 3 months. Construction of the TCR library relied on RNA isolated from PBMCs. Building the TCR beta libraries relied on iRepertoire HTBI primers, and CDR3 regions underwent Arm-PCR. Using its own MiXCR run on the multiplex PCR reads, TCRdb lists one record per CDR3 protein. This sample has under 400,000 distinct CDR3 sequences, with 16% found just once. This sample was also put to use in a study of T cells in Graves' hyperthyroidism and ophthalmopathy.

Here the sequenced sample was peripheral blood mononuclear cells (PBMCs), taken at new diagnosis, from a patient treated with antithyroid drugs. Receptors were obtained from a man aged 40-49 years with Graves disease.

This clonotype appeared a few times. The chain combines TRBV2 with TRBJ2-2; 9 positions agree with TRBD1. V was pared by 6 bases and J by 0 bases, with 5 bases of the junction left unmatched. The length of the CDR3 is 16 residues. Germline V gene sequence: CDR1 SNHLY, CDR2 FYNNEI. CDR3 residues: CASSPRQGANTGELFF. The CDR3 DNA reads TGTGCCAGCAGCCCCCGACAGGGGGCGAACACCGGGGAGCTGTTTTTT.

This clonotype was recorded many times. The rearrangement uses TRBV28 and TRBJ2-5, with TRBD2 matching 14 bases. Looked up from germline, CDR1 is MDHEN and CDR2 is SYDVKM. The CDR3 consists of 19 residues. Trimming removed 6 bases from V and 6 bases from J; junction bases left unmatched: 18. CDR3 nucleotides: TGTGCCAGCAGCCTTTCCGGACTAGCGGGGGGTCGTTATCTAAAGACCCAGTACTTC. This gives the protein CASSLSGLAGGRYLKTQYF.

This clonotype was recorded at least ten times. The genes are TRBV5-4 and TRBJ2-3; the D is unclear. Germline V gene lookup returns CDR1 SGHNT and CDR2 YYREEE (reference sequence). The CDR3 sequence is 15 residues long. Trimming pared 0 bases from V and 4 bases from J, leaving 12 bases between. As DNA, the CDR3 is TGTGCCAGCAGCTTGGCCGCAGGAGCATCAGATACGCAGTATTTT. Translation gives CASSLAAGASDTQYF.

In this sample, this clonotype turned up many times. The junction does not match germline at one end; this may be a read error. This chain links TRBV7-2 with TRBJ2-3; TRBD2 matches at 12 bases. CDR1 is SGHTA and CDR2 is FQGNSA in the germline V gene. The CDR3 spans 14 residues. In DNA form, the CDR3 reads TGTGCCAGCAGCCCTTCCCTGTGGACTAGCGGGGCCGTTTTT. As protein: CASSPSLWTSGAVF.

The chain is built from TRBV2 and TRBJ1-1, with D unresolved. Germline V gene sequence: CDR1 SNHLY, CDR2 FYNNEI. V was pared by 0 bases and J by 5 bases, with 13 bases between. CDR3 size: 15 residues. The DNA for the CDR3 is TGTGCCAGCAGTGAAGCGCTTCGGGGAATGACTGAAGCTTTCTTT. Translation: CASSEALRGMTEAFF.

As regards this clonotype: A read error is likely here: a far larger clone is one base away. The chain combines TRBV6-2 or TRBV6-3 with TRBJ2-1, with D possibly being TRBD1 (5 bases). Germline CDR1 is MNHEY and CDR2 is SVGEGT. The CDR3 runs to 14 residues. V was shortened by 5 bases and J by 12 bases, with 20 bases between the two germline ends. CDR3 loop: CASSEGDSWGWQFF. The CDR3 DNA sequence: TGTGCCAGCAGTGAAGGCGACAGTTGGGGTTGGCAGTTCTTC.

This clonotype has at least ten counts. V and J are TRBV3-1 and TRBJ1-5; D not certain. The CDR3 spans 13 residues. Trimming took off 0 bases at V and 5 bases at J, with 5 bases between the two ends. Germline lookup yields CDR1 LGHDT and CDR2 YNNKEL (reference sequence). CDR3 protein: CASSQDEDQPQHF. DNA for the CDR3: TGTGCCAGCAGCCAAGATGAGGATCAGCCCCAGCATTTT.

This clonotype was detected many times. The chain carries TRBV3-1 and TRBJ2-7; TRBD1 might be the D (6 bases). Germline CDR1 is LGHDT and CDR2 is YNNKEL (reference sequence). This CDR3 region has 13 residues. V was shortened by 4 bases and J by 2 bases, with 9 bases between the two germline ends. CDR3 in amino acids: CASSRQGPYEQYF. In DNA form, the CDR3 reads TGTGCCAGCAGCCGGCAGGGGCCCTACGAGCAGTACTTC.

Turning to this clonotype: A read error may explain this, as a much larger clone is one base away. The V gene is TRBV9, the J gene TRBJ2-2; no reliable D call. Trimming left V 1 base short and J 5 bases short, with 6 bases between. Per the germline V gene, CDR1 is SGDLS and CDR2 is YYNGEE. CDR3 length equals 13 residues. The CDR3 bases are TGTGCCAGCAGCGTACAGTCGACCGGGGAGCTGTTTTTT. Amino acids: CASSVQSTGELFF.

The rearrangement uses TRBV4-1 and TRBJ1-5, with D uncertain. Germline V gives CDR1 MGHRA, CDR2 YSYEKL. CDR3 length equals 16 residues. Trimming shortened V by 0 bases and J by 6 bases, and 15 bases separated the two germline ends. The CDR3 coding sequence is TGCGCCAGCAGCCAAGAGGCCGGCACTTTGGTTCAGCCCCAGCATTTT. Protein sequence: CASSQEAGTLVQPQHF.

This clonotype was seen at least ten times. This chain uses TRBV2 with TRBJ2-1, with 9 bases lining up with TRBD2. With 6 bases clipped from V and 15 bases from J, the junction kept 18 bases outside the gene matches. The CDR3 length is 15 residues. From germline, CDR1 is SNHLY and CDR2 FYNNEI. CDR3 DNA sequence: TGTGCCAGCAGAAAGGAGGCGGGGGGGGGAAAAATGGGGTTCTTC. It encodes CASRKEAGGGKMGFF.

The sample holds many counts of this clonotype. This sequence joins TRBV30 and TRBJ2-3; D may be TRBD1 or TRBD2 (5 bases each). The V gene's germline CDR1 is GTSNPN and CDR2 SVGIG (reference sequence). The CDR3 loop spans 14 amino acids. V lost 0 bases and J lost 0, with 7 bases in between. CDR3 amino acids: CAWSVGTSTDTQYF. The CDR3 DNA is TGTGCCTGGAGTGTAGGGACGAGCACAGATACGCAGTATTTT.

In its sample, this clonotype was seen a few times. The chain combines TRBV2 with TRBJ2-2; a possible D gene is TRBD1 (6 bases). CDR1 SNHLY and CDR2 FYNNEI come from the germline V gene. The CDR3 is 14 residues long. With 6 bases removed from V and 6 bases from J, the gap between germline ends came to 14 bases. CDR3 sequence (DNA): TGTGCCAGCAGCCACAGGGTAACTCCCGGGGAGCTGTTTTTT. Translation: CASSHRVTPGELFF.

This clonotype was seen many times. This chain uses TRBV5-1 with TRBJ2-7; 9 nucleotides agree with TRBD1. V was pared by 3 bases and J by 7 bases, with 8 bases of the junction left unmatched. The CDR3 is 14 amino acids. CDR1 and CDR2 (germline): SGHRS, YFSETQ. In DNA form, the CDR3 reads TGCGCCAGCAGCTCCGCTAACAGGGGGCAAGAGCAGTACTTC. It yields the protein CASSSANRGQEQYF.

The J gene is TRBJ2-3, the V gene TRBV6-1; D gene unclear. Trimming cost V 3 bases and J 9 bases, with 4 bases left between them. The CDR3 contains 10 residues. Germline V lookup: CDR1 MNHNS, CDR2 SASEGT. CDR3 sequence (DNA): TGTGCCAGCAGTGATTACACGCAGTATTTT. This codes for CASSDYTQYF.

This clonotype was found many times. CDR3 DNA sequence: TGTGCCAGAGTAGGGGACGGCTCTGGAAACACCATATATTTT. Protein product: CARVGDGSGNTIYF. This chain uses TRBV7-2 with TRBJ1-3; D is perhaps TRBD1 (5 bases). Germline lookup yields CDR1 SGHTA and CDR2 FQGNSA. Trimming took 9 bases from V and 0 from J, leaving 12 bases between them. The length of the CDR3 is 14 residues.

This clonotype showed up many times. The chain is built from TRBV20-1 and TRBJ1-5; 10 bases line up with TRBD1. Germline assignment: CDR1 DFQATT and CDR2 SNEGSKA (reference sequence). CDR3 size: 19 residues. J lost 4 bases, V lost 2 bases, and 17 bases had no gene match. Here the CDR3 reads CSARLKGFRTGGLNQPQHF. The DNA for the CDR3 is TGCAGTGCTAGACTAAAGGGGTTTAGGACAGGGGGGTTGAATCAGCCCCAGCATTTT.

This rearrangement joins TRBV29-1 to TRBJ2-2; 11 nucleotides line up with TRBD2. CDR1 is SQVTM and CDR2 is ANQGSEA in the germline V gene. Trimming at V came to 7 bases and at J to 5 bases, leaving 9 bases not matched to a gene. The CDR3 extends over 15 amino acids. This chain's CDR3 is CSAVAGGGPTGELFF. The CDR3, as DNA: TGCAGCGCCGTAGCGGGAGGGGGACCGACCGGGGAGCTGTTTTTT.

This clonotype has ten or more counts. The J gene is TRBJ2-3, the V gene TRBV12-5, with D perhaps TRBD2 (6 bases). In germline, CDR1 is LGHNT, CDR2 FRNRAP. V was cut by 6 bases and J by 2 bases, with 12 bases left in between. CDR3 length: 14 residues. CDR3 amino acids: CASGPGGNTDTQYF. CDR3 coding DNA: TGTGCTAGTGGCCCCGGGGGAAACACAGATACGCAGTATTTT.

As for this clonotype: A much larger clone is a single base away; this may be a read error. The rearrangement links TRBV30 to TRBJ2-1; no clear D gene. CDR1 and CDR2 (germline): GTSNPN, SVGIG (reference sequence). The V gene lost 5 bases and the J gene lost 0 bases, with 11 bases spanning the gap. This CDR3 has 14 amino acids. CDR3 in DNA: TGTGCCTGGCGCGATAGGAGCTCCTACAATGAGCAGTTCTTC. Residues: CAWRDRSSYNEQFF.

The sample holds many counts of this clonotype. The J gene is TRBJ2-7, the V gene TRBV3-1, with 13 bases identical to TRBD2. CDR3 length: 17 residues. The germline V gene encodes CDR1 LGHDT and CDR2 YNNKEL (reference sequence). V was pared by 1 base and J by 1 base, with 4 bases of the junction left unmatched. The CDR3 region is CASSQGLAGGTSYEQYF. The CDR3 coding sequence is TGTGCCAGCAGCCAAGGACTAGCGGGGGGAACGTCCTACGAGCAGTACTTC.